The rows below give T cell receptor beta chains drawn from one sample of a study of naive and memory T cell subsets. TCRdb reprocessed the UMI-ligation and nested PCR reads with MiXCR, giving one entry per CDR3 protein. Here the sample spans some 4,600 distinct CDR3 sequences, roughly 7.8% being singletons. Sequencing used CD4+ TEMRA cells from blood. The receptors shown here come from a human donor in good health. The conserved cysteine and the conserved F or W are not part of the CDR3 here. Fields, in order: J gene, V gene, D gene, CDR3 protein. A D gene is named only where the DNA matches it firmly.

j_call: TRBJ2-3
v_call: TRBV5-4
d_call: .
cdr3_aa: ASSLWRDTDTQY

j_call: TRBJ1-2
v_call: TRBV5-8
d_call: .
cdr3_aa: ASSHDRNYGYT

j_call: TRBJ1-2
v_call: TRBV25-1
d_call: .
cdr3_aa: ASQTAGAGMYGYT

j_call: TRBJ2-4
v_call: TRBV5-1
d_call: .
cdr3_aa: ASSTGGAGTQNIQY

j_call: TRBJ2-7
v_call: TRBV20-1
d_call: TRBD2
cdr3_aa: SASSSGPSYEQY

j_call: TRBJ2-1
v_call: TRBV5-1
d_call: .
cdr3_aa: ASSPPQEYEQF

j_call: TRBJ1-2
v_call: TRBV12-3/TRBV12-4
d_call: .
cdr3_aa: ASSPPEDYRYGYT

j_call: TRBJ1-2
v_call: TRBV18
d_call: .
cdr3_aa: ASSPGVSDYGYT

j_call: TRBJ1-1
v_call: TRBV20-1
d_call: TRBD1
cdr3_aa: SARDGTDKAF

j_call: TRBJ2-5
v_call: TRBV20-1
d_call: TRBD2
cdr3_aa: SARVGGFETQY

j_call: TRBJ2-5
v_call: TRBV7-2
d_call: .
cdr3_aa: ASSFQGEAETQY

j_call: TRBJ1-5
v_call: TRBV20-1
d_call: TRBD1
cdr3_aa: SARERGAGTGEGPQH

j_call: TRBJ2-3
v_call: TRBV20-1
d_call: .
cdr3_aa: SARRDWDTQY

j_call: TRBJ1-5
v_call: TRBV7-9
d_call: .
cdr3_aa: ASSLDLEQPQH

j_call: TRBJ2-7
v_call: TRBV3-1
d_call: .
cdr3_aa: ASSPPGTYEQY

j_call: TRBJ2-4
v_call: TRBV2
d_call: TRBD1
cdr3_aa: ASSGTDKNIQY

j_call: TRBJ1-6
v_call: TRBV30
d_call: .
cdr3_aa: AWSVLRTAVPNSPLH

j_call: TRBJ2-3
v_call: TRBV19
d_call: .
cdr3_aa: ASSRRREDTQY

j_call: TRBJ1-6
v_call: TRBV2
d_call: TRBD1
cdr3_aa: ASKGQGNSPLH

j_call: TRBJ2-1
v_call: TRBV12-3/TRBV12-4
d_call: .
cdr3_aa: ASSLAGLNNEQF

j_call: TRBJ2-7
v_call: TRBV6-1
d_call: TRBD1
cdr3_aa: ASSETRTGIFYEQY

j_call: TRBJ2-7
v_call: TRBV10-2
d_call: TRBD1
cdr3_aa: ASIWPAQGALSYEQY

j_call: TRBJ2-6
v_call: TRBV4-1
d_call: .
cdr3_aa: ASSQDWGIWANVLT

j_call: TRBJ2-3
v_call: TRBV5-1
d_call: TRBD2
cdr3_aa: ASRDGLAESDTQY

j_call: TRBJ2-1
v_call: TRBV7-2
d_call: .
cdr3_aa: ASSRRPAGEQF

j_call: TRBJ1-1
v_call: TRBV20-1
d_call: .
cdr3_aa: SARDFQAQGTEAF

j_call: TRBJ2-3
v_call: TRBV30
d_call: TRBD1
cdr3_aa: ALQTGIISDTQY

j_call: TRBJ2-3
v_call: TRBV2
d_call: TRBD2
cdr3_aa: ASSPRLAGDFTDTQY

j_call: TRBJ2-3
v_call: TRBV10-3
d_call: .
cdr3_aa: ATGRLGDTQY

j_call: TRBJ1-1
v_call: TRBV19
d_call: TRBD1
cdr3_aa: ASSRRGLTEAF

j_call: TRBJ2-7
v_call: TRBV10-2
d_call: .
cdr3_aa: ASSRDDPSLEQY

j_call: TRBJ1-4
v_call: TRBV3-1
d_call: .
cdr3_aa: ASSQQGEGEKLF

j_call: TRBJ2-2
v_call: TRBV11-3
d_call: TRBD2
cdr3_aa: ASSYGLAVNTGELF

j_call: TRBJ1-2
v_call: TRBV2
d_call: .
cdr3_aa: ASSEELGGYT

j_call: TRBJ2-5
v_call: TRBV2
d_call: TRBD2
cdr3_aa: ASRRLAGPQRQETQY

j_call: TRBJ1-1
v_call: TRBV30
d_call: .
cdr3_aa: AWSVSYKAF

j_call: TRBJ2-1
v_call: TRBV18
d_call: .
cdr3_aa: ASSPLGAQGEQF

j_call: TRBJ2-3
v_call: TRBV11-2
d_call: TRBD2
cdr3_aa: ASSLDSLAEVTDTQY

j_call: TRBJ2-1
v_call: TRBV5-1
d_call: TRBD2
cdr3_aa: ASSFSGSAYNEQF

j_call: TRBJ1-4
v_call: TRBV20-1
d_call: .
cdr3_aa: SARRSRQTNEKLF

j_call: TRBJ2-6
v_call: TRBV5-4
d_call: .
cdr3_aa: ASSPEGYGANVLT

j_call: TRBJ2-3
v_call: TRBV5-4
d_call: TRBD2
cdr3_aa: AYLAGGTDTQY

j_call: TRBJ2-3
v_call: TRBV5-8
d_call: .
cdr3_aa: ASSTGYYTDTQY

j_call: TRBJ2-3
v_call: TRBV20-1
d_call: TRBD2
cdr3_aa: SAREGLGTDTQY

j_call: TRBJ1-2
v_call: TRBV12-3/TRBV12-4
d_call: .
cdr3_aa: ASSSDWLLVYT

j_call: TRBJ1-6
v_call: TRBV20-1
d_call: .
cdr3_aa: SARETNRDRYNSPLH

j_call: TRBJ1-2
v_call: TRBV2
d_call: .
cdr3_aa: ASSERALRAGYT

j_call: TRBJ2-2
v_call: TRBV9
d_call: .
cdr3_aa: ASSVSLAGELF

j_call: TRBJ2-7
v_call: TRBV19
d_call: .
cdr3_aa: ASSNPRGAYEQY

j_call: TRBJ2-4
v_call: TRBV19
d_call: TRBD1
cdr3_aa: ASGQGQAKNIQY

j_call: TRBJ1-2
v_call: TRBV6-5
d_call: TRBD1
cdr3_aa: ASSYYQDRDYGYT

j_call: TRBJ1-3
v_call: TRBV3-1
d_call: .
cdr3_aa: ASSQAMGNTIY

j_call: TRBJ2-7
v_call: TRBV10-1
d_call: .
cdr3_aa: ASSEPPHRLSYEQY